These 21 T cell receptor beta chains were sequenced from one sample in a study of long-term antiretroviral therapy in people with HIV. Researchers ran immunoSEQ v3.0 at survey level. The repertoire was sequenced with immunoSEQ multiplex PCR; TCRdb's copy has only in-frame clones and lacks some. The sample has 17,000 or so clones, 75% to 90% seen once. The sample was unsorted PBMCs, taken 4.2 years after starting antiretroviral therapy. The receptors were gathered from a man in his forties or fifties with HIV.

This clone showed up just once. This chain links TRBV27 with TRBJ2-3, with a tentative D call TRBD2 (7 bases). Germline assignment: CDR1 MNHEY and CDR2 SMNVEV (reference sequence). The CDR3 is 16 amino acids. V was clipped by 5 bases and J by 2 bases, with 17 bases between them. The chain's CDR3 is CASSRLTGGLTDTQYF. The DNA for the CDR3 is TGTGCCAGCAGTCGCCTTACGGGGGGCCTCACAGATACGCAGTATTTT.

The chain recombines TRBV5-1 with TRBJ1-2; TRBD1 matches 10 bases. With 6 bases clipped from V and 8 bases from J, the junction kept 7 bases outside the gene matches. The CDR3 loop spans 13 amino acids. The germline V gene encodes CDR1 SGHRS and CDR2 YFSETQ. CDR3 DNA sequence: TGCGCCAGCATATCCGGGACAGGGGACGGCTACACCTTC. It specifies CASISGTGDGYTF.

This clone came up once. V gene TRBV29-1 combines with J gene TRBJ2-1; 13 bases fit TRBD2. The germline CDR1 and CDR2 sequences are SQVTM and ANQGSEA. V was clipped by 3 bases and J by 8 bases; unmatched bases: 10. The CDR3 spans 16 residues. The CDR3, as DNA: TGCAGCGTTGACTCGGGACTAGCGGGGAGTGGCTATGAGCAGTTCTTC. Its translation is CSVDSGLAGSGYEQFF.

The chain is built from TRBV19 and TRBJ2-7, with 13 bases lining up with TRBD2. The J segment lost 6 bases and the V segment lost 3 bases, leaving 2 bases of the junction unmatched. Germline V gene data show CDR1 as LNHDA and CDR2 as SQIVND (reference sequence). The CDR3 is made up of 14 amino acids. CDR3 coding DNA: TGTGCCAGTAGTATTACTAGCGGGGGGGCCGAGCAGTACTTC. It translates to CASSITSGGAEQYF.

The V call is TRBV9, the J call TRBJ2-1; D perhaps matches TRBD1 (6 bases). V was cut by 3 bases and J by 4 bases, with 14 bases left in between. The CDR3 spans 15 residues. From germline, CDR1 is SGDLS and CDR2 YYNGEE. The CDR3 DNA reads TGTGCCAGCAGCGCCCAGGGGAATTCATACAATGAGCAGTTCTTC. Translation gives CASSAQGNSYNEQFF.

The chain employs TRBV30 and TRBJ1-5, with D hard to call. CDR1 is GTSNPN and CDR2 is SVGIG in the germline V gene (reference sequence). V gave up 2 bases and J gave up 3 bases, with 11 bases separating them. The CDR3 spans 14 residues. CDR3: CAWSSGSINQPQHF. The CDR3, as DNA: TGTGCCTGGAGTTCCGGGAGTATCAATCAGCCCCAGCATTTT.

The V call is TRBV7-9, the J call TRBJ1-1, with a weak D call TRBD1 (5 bases). Per germline, CDR1 SEHNR and CDR2 FQNEAQ (reference sequence). The ends were cut back, 1 base at V and 4 bases at J, with 10 bases in the middle. The CDR3 contains 14 residues. The CDR3 DNA sequence: TGTGCCAGCAGCTTAGGGGGGATAGTCACTGAAGCTTTCTTT. As protein: CASSLGGIVTEAFF.

The chain carries TRBV9 and TRBJ1-4; TRBD1 might be the D (6 bases). Germline V lookup: CDR1 SGDLS, CDR2 YYNGEE. The CDR3 contains 14 residues. V lost 0 bases and J lost 8, with 11 bases in between. The CDR3: CASSVEGGSEKLFF. CDR3 DNA sequence: TGTGCCAGCAGCGTAGAGGGGGGCAGCGAAAAACTGTTTTTT.

The rearrangement links TRBV7-2 to TRBJ1-6; D is unclear. The CDR3 is 14 amino acids. Per the germline V gene, CDR1 is SGHTA and CDR2 is FQGNSA. The germline V and J ends were trimmed by 2 bases and 14 bases, with 16 bases remaining between them. The CDR3 protein is CASSLNPVSSSLHF. DNA of the CDR3: TGTGCCAGCAGCTTAAATCCGGTCAGCTCTTCCCTCCACTTT.

The chain combines TRBV6-5 with TRBJ1-1, with D perhaps TRBD1 (5 bases). There are 15 residues in the CDR3. Trimming took 4 bases from V and 1 from J, leaving 13 bases between them. CDR1 and CDR2 (germline): MNHEY, SVGAGI. CDR3 loop: CASSWERGGNTEAFF. For the CDR3, the DNA is TGTGCCAGCAGTTGGGAAAGGGGTGGGAACACTGAAGCTTTCTTT.

The chain couples TRBV5-8 to TRBJ1-3; D is ambiguous. The CDR3 totals 13 residues. V dropped 7 bases and J dropped 1 base, with 9 bases sitting between them. Germline CDR1 and CDR2: SGHTS and YDEGEE. CDR3 loop: CASPGGSGNTIYF. CDR3 coding DNA: TGTGCCAGCCCGGGTGGTTCTGGAAACACCATATATTTT.

The gene calls are TRBV30 and TRBJ2-3, with TRBD2 matching 8 bases. Unmatched junction bases numbered 5, after V lost 0 bases and J lost 3 bases. From germline, CDR1 is GTSNPN and CDR2 SVGIG (reference sequence). This CDR3 spans 15 amino acids. Here the CDR3 reads CAWSVNGGATDTQYF. Here the CDR3 DNA reads TGTGCCTGGAGTGTAAACGGGGGGGCGACAGATACGCAGTATTTT.

The chain combines TRBV5-1 with TRBJ2-1, with D unresolved. The V end was cut by 4 bases, the J end by 2 bases, with 7 bases between. Germline assignment: CDR1 SGHRS and CDR2 YFSETQ. The CDR3 has 13 residues. CDR3 residues: CASSLDPYNEQFF. In nucleotides, the CDR3 is TGCGCCAGCAGCCTCGACCCCTACAATGAGCAGTTCTTC. The variable domain in full, completed from reference TRBV5-1 and TRBJ2-1, reads KAGVTQTPRYLIKTRGQQVTLSCSPISGHRSVSWYQQTPGQGLQFLFEYFSETQRNKGNFPGRFSGRQFSNSRSEMNVSTLELGDSALYLCASSLDPYNEQFFGPGTRLTVL.

This rearrangement joins TRBV19 to TRBJ2-1; 7 nucleotides line up with TRBD2. CDR3 length equals 17 residues. Germline V gene lookup returns CDR1 LNHDA and CDR2 SQIVND (reference sequence). Germline trimming cut 5 bases from V and 4 bases from J; bases unmatched to any gene: 14. The CDR3 DNA reads as TGTGCCAGTAGTCCGTCCTCCGGGGGGACCTTTTACAATGAGCAGTTCTTC. Its protein product is CASSPSSGGTFYNEQFF.

The V and J genes are TRBV5-4 and TRBJ1-6; maybe TRBD1 (5 bases). CDR1 SGHNT and CDR2 YYREEE come from the germline V gene (reference sequence). The CDR3 has 14 amino acids. Trimming cost V 4 bases and J 11 bases, with 16 bases left between them. As DNA, the CDR3 is TGTGCCAGCAGCCCTCCCGGGACGGGGACACCCCTCCACTTT. This gives the protein CASSPPGTGTPLHF.

A few counts support this clone. The V gene is TRBV4-3, the J gene TRBJ2-7; D unresolved. Trimming pared 0 bases from V and 6 bases from J, leaving 12 bases between. Germline-derived CDR1 and CDR2 are LGHNA and YSLEER. The CDR3 totals 14 residues. CDR3 DNA: TGCGCCAGCAGCCAAGATAGGGTGGGGTCCGAGCAGTACTTC. As protein: CASSQDRVGSEQYF.

The V and J genes are TRBV19 and TRBJ1-1; TRBD1 matches 7 bases. Trimming at V came to 2 bases and at J to 4 bases, leaving 4 bases not matched to a gene. Germline V CDR1 and CDR2: LNHDA, SQIVND (reference sequence). The CDR3 runs to 14 residues. The CDR3 loop reads CASSINQGVTEAFF. CDR3 coding DNA: TGTGCCAGTAGTATAAACCAGGGGGTCACTGAAGCTTTCTTT.

This CDR3 is CASSIGVSSRFSPLHF. In nucleotides, the CDR3 is TGTGCCAGTAGTATTGGCGTATCCAGCAGGTTCTCACCCCTCCACTTT. V usage is TRBV19 and J usage is TRBJ1-6; D gene uncertain. Deletions cut 3 bases from V and 10 bases from J, with 19 bases between. The CDR3 consists of 16 residues. Germline CDR1 and CDR2: LNHDA and SQIVND (reference sequence).

The V call is TRBV5-1, the J call TRBJ2-3; possibly TRBD1 for D (5 bases). V lost 0 bases and J 3 bases, leaving 14 bases between the germline ends. The CDR3 loop spans 16 amino acids. CDR1 and CDR2 from the germline V gene are SGHRS and YFSETQ. The DNA of the CDR3 is TGCGCCAGCAGCTTGGGTGGGGCCTTAGGGACAGATACGCAGTATTTT. It codes for CASSLGGALGTDTQYF.

This clone was counted between two and nine times. This chain links TRBV7-9 with TRBJ2-7, with 9 bases fitting TRBD1. The CDR3 loop spans 15 amino acids. The ends lost 3 bases at V and 3 bases at J; junction bases unmatched: 6. The germline V gene encodes CDR1 SEHNR and CDR2 FQNEAQ (reference sequence). This CDR3 is CASSFDTGGGYEQYF. For the CDR3, the DNA is TGTGCCAGCAGCTTTGATACAGGGGGCGGCTACGAGCAGTACTTC.

The chain employs TRBV10-1 and TRBJ1-1, with no clear D. Germline values: CDR1 WNHNN, CDR2 SYGVQD (reference sequence). The CDR3 sequence is 16 residues long. V lost 3 bases to trimming and J lost 0 bases, with 14 bases between them. For the CDR3, the DNA is TGCGCCAGCAGTGATGTCTTAGGGAACATGAACACTGAAGCTTTCTTT. Encoded protein: CASSDVLGNMNTEAFF.